The 5 T cell receptor beta chains below come from one sample, sequenced in a study of vaccination and CD4 T cells after COVID-19. TCRdb re-called the PCR reads through MiXCR, storing one row per CDR3 protein. This sample yields 20,000 to 30,000 distinct CDR3 sequences, of which 51% are seen a single time; 1% to 1.2% belongs to the top ten. Material: CD4+ T cells from blood, obtained before SARS-CoV-2 vaccination. The receptors were sampled from a human donor who had recovered from COVID-19.

This clonotype was seen only a few times. J is TRBJ1-5 and V is TRBV6-1; D remains unclear. CDR3 length: 15 residues. V lost 2 bases and J lost 3, with 11 bases in between. CDR1 and CDR2 from the germline V gene are MNHNS and SASEGT. DNA for the CDR3: TGTGCCAGCAGTGAAATGGGGAGTTACAATCAGCCCCAGCATTTT. Translating it yields CASSEMGSYNQPQHF.

This sequence joins TRBV10-3 and TRBJ2-5, with D possibly being TRBD2 (5 bases). Trimming removed 6 bases at V and 5 bases at J, with 13 bases between. Per germline, CDR1 ENHRY and CDR2 SYGVKD. The CDR3 is 13 amino acids. The CDR3 sequence is CAIRTTEVETQYF. For the CDR3, the DNA is TGTGCCATCAGGACTACCGAGGTGGAGACCCAGTACTTC.

J is TRBJ2-5 and V is TRBV20-1; 10 nucleotides align to TRBD1. This CDR3 has 11 amino acids. From germline, CDR1 is DFQATT and CDR2 SNEGSKA (reference sequence). This CDR3 reads CRGQGTETQYF. CDR3 nucleotides: TGCAGGGGACAGGGGACAGAGACCCAGTACTTC.

This clonotype was seen a handful of times. The V call is TRBV15, the J call TRBJ2-5, with D unclear. Germline V gene lookup returns CDR1 LNHNV and CDR2 YYDKDF (reference sequence). Trimming took 3 bases from V and 4 from J, leaving 12 bases between them. The CDR3 loop spans 14 amino acids. CDR3 nucleotide sequence: TGTGCCACCAGCAGCGCCGGGCACTCAGAGACCCAGTACTTC. Encoded protein: CATSSAGHSETQYF.

V is TRBV3-1 and J is TRBJ2-1; D is possibly TRBD2 (6 bases). This CDR3 contains 15 residues. V lost 0 bases and J 7 bases, leaving 13 bases between the germline ends. Germline V CDR1 and CDR2: LGHDT, YNNKEL (reference sequence). CDR3 region: CASSQENGRGNEQFF. CDR3 sequence (DNA): TGTGCCAGCAGCCAAGAGAACGGGAGAGGAAATGAGCAGTTCTTC.